These T cell receptor beta chains were read from a single sample in a study of blood T cells in healthy people across ages. TCRdb re-called the 5' RACE reads through MiXCR, storing one row per CDR3 protein. The sample has 700,000 to 800,000 distinct CDR3 sequences; roughly 43% are singletons. Sequenced input: blood. These receptors were collected from a woman aged 55-70 years in good health. The CDR3 runs from the conserved cysteine through the conserved F or W. A D gene is named only where the DNA matches it firmly. Expanded clones are given a class, and other clones once, few, many or no size at all.

>TRBJ2-7|TRBD1|NA|TRBV28
CASSDRDRGSSAYEQYF
TGTGCCAGCAGTGATAGGGACAGGGGATCTTCTGCCTACGAGCAGTACTTC
>TRBJ2-7|NA|NA|TRBV3-1
CASSRGPTYEQYF
TGTGCCAGCAGCCGGGGACCAACCTACGAGCAGTACTTC
>TRBJ2-3|TRBD1|NA|TRBV20-1
CSASRGSGTDTQYF
TGCAGTGCTAGCAGGGGGAGTGGCACAGATACGCAGTATTTT
>TRBJ2-4|NA|many|TRBV3-1
CASSQDMGFLNIQYF
TGTGCCAGCAGCCAAGATATGGGCTTCTTAAACATTCAGTACTTC
>TRBJ2-7|TRBD2|NA|TRBV3-1
CASSQRGSSYEQYF
TGTGCCAGCAGCCAACGCGGGAGTTCCTACGAGCAGTACTTC
>TRBJ1-6|NA|NA|TRBV12-3/TRBV12-4
CAGRERDRSPLHF
TGTGCCGGTAGGGAGAGGGATCGATCACCCCTCCACTTT
>TRBJ2-6|NA|many|TRBV10-3
CAISGAGPGSGANVLTF
TGTGCCATCAGTGGAGCAGGCCCAGGCTCTGGGGCCAACGTCCTGACTTTC
>TRBJ2-3|NA|NA|TRBV6-5
CANSFRVSTDTQYF
TGTGCCAACAGTTTCAGGGTTAGCACAGATACGCAGTATTTT
>TRBJ2-1|NA|NA|TRBV19
CASSRGEGFGFREQFF
TGTGCCAGTAGTCGCGGAGAGGGTTTTGGGTTTCGTGAGCAGTTCTTC
>TRBJ1-2|NA|NA|TRBV7-2
CASSPGMVGKGYTF
TGTGCCAGCAGCCCGGGGATGGTGGGGAAAGGCTACACCTTC
>TRBJ2-3|NA|NA|TRBV5-4
CASSKGADTQYF
TGTGCCAGCAGCAAGGGCGCAGATACGCAGTATTTT